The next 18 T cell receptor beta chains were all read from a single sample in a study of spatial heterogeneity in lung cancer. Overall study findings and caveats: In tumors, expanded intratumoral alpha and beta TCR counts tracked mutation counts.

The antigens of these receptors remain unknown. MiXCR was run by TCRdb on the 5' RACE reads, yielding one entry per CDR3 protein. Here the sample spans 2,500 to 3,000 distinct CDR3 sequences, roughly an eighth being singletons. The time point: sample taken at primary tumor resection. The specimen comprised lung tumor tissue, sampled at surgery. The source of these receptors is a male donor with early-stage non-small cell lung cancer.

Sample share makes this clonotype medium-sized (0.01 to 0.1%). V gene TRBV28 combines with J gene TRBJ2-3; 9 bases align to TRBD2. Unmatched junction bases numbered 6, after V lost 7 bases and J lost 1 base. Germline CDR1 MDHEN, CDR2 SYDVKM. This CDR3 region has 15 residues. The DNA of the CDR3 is TGTGCCAGCACGAGTTTAGCGGGGGGCACAGATACGCAGTATTTT. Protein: CASTSLAGGTDTQYF.

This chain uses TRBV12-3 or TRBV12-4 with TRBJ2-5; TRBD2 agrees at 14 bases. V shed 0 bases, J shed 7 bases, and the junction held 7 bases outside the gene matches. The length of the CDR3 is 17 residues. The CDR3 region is CASSLAPTSGRAGTQYF. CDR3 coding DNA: TGTGCCAGCAGTTTAGCGCCGACTAGCGGGAGGGCCGGGACCCAGTACTTC.

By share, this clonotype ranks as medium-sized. This CDR3 reads CASSVAGGTGELFF. The CDR3 coding sequence is TGTGCCAGCAGCGTCGCTGGGGGGACCGGGGAGCTGTTTTTT. The chain joins TRBV9 to TRBJ2-2; D perhaps matches TRBD2 (6 bases). Germline V gene sequence: CDR1 SGDLS, CDR2 YYNGEE. The CDR3 is made up of 14 amino acids. V dropped 2 bases and J dropped 5 bases, with 10 bases sitting between them.

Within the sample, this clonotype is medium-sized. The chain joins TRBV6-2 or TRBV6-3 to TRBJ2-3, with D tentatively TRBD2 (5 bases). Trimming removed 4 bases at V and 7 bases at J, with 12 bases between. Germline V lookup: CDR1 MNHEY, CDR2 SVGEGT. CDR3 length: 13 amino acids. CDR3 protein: CASSSTSAYTQYF. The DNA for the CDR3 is TGTGCCAGCAGTTCCACTAGTGCATATACGCAGTATTTT.

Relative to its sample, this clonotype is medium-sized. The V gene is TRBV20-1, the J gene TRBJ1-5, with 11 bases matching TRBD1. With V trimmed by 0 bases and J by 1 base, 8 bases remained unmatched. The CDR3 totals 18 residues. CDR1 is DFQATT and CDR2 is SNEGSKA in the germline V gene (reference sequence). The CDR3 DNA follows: TGCAGTGCTAGAGAGAGGACAGGGGGCGACGAAAGCAATCAGCCCCAGCATTTT. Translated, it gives CSARERTGGDESNQPQHF.

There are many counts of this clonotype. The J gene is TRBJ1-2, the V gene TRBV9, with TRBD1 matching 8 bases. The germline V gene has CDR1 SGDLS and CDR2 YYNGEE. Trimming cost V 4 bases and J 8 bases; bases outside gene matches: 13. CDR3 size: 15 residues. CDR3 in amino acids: CASSSGTGTSGGYTF. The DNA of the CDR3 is TGTGCCAGCAGCTCCGGGACAGGAACGAGTGGCGGCTACACCTTC. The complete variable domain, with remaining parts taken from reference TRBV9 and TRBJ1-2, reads DSGVTQTPKHLITATGQRVTLRCSPRSGDLSVYWYQQSLDQGLQFLIQYYNGEERAKGNILERFSAQQFPDLHSELNLSSLELGDSALYFCASSSGTGTSGGYTFGSGTRLTVV.

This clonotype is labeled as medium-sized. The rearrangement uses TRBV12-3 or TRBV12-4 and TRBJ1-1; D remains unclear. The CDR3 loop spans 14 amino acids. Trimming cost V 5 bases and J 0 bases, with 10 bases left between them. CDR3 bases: TGTGCCAGCAGTCAAACCTTCATGAACACTGAAGCTTTCTTT. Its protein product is CASSQTFMNTEAFF.

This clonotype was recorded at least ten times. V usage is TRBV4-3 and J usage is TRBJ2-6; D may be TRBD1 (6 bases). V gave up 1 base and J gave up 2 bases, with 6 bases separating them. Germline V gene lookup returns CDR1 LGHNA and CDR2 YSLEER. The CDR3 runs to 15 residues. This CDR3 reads CASSQAGAGANVLTF. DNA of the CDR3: TGCGCCAGCAGCCAAGCAGGGGCTGGGGCCAACGTCCTGACTTTC.

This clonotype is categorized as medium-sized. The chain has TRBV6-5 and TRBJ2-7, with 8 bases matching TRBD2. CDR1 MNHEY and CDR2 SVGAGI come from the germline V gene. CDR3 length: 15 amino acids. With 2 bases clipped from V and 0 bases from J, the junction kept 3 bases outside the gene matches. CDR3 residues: CASSYIAGTSYEQYF. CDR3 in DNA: TGTGCCAGCAGTTACATAGCGGGGACCTCCTACGAGCAGTACTTC.

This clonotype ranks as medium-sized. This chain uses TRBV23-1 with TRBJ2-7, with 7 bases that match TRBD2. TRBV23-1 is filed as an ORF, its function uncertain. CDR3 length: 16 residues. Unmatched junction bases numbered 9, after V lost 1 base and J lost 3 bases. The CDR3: CASSQLNAPGGYEQYF. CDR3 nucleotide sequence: TGCGCCAGCAGTCAATTGAACGCCCCGGGAGGCTACGAGCAGTACTTC.

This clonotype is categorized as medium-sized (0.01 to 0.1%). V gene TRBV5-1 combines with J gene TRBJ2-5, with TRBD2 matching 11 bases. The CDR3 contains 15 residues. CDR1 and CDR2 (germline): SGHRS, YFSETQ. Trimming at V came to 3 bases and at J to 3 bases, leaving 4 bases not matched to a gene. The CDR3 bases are TGCGCCAGCAGCTCCATACTAGCGGGAGAAGAGACCCAGTACTTC. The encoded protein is CASSSILAGEETQYF.

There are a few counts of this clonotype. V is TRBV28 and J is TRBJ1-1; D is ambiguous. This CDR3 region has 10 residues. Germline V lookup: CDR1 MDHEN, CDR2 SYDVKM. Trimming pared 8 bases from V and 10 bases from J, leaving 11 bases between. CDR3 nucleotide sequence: TGTGCCAGCCTTCGGAATGGAGCTTTCTTT. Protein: CASLRNGAFF.

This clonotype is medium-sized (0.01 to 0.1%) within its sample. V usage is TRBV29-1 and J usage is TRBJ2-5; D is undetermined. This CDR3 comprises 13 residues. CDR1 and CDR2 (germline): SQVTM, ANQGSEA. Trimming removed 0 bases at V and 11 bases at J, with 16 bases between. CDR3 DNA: TGCAGCGTTGAAGACCCAAGTTCGGAATTTCAGTACTTC. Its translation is CSVEDPSSEFQYF.

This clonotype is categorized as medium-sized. CDR3 DNA: TGTGCCTCGGACAGGGAGGGGTCCGAAGAAAAACTGTTTTTT. Protein sequence: CASDREGSEEKLFF. This sequence joins TRBV6-1 and TRBJ1-4, with 8 bases matching TRBD1. V shed 11 bases, J shed 8 bases, and the junction held 13 bases outside the gene matches. The germline gives CDR1 MNHNS, CDR2 SASEGT. The CDR3 is made up of 14 amino acids.

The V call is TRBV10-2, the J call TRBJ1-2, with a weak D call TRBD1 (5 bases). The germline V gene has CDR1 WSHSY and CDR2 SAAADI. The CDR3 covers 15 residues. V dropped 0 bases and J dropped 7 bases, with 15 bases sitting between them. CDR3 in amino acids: CASSESRGDPIGYTF. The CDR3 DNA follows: TGCGCCAGCAGTGAGTCTCGTGGGGACCCCATTGGCTACACCTTC.

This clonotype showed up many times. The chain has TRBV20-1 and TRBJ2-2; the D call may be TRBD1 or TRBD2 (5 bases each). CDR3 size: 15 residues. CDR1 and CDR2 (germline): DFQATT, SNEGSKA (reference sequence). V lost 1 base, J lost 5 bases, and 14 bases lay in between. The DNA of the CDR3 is TGCAGTGCTAGAGTCCCGGGACGGATGACCGGGGAGCTGTTTTTT. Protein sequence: CSARVPGRMTGELFF.

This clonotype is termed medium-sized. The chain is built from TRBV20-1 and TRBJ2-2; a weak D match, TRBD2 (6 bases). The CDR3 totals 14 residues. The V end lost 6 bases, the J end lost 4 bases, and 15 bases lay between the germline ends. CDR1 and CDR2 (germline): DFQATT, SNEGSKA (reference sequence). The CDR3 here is CSAQTSRVTGELFF. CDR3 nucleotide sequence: TGCAGTGCCCAGACTAGTCGGGTCACCGGGGAGCTGTTTTTT.

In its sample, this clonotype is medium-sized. The CDR3 reads CASSLVANTGELFF. The CDR3 DNA is TGCGCCAGCAGCTTGGTGGCGAACACCGGGGAGCTGTTTTTT. The chain joins TRBV5-1 to TRBJ2-2; no clear D. The CDR3 is 14 amino acids. The V gene lost 0 bases and the J gene lost 0 bases, with 3 bases spanning the gap. The germline CDR1 and CDR2 sequences are SGHRS and YFSETQ. The full variable domain, in which reference TRBV5-1 and TRBJ2-2 provide the parts outside the CDR3, is KAGVTQTPRYLIKTRGQQVTLSCSPISGHRSVSWYQQTPGQGLQFLFEYFSETQRNKGNFPGRFSGRQFSNSRSEMNVSTLELGDSALYLCASSLVANTGELFFGEGSRLTVL.